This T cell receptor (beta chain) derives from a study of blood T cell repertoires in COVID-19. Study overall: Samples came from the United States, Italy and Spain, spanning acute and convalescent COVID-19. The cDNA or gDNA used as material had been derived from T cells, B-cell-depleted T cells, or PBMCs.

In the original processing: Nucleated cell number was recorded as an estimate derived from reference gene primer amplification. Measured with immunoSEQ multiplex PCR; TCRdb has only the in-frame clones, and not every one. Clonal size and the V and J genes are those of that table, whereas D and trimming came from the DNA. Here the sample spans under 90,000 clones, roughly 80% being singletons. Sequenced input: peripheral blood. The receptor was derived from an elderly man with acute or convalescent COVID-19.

The CDR3 loop reads CASSLDPSGTYVGGGELFF. The DNA for the CDR3 is TGCGCCAGCAGCTTGGATCCTAGCGGGACATACGTTGGTGGCGGGGAGCTGTTTTTT. The chain links TRBV5-1 to TRBJ2-2; TRBD2 matches 9 bases. The CDR3 totals 19 residues. Germline values: CDR1 SGHRS, CDR2 YFSETQ. Trimming took 0 bases from V and 7 from J; bases not matched to a gene: 16.